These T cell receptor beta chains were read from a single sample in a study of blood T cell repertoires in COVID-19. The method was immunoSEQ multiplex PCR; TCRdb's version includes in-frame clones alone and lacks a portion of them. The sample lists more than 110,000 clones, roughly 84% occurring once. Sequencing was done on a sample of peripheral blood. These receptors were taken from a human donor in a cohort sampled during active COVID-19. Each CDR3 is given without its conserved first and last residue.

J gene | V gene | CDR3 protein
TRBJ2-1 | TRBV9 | ASSVGVTSGSYNEQF
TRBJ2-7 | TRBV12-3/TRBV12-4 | ASSLATGDEQY
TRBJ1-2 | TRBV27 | ASSPSDRANYGYT
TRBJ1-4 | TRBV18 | ASSPRDSANEKLF
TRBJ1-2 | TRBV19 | ASSIKFGTTYGYT
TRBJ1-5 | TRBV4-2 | ASSQVSQGDQPQH
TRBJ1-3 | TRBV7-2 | ASSLVGASGNTIY
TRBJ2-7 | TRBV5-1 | ASSGRDSSYEQY
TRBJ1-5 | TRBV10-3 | AISGGRGRDQPQH
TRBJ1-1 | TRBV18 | ASSPQGRTEAF
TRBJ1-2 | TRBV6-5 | ASSPGVHYGYT
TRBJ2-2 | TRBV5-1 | ASSQQGGTGELF
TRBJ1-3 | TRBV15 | ATSSPRGPGNTIY
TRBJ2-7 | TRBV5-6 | ASSLLDTHSYEQY
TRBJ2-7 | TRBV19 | ASSISGGAPYEQY
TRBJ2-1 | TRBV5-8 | ASSLGSGTYNEQF
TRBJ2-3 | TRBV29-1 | SVEGPGTLGTQY
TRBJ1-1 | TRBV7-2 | ASSGQGPGTEAF
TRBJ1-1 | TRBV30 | AWSIRQGRTEAF
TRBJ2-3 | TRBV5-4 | ASSSHPTGAQY
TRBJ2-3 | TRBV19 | ASSITSGRTDTQY
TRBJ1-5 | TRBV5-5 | ASSLMQGNFNQPQH
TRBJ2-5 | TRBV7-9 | ASSLVGQGETQY
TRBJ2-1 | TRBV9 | ASSLRGTGIYNEQF
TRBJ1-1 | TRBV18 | ASSPIRGADTEAF
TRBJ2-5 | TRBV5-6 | ASSLVSGVRETQY
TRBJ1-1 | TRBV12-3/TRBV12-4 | ASSLMGLTEAF
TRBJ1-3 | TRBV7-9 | ASSFAGAGNTIY
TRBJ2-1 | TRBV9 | ASSVVPLAGSGNEQF
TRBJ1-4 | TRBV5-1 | ASSEATNEKLF
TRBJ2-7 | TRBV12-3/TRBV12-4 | ASSFVGGKQY
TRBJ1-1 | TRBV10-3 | AITPGRDSRNTEAF
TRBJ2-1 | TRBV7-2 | ASSSQGGSPTFNNEQF
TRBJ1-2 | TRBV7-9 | ASSLASQGLGYT
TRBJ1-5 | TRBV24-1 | ATSEHITGGTNQPQH
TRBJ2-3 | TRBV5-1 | ASSTGQELVSQY